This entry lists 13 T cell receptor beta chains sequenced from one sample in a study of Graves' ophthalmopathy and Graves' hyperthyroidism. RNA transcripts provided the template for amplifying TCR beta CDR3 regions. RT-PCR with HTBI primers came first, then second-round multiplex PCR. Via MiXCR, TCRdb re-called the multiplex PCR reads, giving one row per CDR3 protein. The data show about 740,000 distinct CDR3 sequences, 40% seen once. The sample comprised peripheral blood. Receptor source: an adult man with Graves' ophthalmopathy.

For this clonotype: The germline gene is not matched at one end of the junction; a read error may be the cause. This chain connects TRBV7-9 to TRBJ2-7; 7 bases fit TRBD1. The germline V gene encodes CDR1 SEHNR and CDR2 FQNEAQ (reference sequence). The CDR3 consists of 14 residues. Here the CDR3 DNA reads TGCGCCAGCAGCCAAGGGGGACAGCACTACGAGCAGTACTTC. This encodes CASSQGGQHYEQYF.

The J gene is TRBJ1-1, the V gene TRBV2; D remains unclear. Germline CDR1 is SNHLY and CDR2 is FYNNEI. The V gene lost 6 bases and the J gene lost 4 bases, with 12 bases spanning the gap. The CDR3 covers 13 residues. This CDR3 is CASSPASCTEAFF. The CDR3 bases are TGTGCCAGCAGCCCCGCTAGTTGCACTGAAGCTTTCTTT.

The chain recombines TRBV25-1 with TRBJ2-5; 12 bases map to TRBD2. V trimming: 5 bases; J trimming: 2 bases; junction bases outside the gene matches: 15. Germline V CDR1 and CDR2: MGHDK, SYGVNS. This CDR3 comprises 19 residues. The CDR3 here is CASSYLSLAGGPGQETQYF. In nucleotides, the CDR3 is TGTGCCAGCAGTTATCTTTCTCTAGCGGGGGGGCCGGGGCAAGAGACCCAGTACTTC.

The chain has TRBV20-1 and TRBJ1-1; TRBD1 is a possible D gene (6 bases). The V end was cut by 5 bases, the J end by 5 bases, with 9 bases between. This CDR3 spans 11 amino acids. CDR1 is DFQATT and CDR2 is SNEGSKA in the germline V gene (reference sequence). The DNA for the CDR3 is TGCAGTGCTCCTACAGGGACTGAAGCTTTCTTT. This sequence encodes CSAPTGTEAFF.

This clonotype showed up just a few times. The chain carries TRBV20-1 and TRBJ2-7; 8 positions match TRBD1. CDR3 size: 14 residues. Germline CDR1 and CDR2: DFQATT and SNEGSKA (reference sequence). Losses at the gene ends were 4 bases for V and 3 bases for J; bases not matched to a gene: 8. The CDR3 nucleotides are TGCAGTGCTAAAGGGACAGGACATCTCTACGAGCAGTACTTC. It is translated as CSAKGTGHLYEQYF.

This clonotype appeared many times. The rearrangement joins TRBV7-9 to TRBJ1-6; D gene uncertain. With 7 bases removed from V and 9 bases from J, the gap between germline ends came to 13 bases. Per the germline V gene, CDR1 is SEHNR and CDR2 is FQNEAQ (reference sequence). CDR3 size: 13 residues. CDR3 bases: TGTGCCAGCACCGCGGAGGGTTCTTCACCCCTCCACTTT. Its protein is CASTAEGSSPLHF.

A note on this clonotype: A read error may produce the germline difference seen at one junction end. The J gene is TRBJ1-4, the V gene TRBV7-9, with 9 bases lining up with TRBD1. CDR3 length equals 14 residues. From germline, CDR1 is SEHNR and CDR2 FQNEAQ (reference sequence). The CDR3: CAGSRTGVGEKLFF. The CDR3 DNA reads TGTGCCGGCAGCCGGACAGGGGTAGGGGAAAAACTGTTTTTT.

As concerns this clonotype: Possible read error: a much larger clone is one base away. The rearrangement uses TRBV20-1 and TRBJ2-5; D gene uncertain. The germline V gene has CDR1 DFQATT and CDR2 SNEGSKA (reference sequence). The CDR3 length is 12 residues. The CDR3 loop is CSANGRQGTQYF. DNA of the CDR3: TGCAGTGCTAATGGCCGTCAAGGGACCCAGTACTTC.

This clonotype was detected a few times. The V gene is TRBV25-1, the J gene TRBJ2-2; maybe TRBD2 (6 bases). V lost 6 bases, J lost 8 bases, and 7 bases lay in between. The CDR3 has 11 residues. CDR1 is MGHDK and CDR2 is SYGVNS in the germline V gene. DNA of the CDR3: TGTGCCAGCAGGGAGGGAGGGGAGCTGTTTTTT. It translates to CASREGGELFF.

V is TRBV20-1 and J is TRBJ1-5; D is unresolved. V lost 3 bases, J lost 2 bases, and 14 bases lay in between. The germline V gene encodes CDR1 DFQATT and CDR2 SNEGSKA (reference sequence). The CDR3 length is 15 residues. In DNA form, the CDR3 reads TGCAGTGCTAGTCAGGTACTATATCGCAATCAGCCCCAGCATTTT. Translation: CSASQVLYRNQPQHF.

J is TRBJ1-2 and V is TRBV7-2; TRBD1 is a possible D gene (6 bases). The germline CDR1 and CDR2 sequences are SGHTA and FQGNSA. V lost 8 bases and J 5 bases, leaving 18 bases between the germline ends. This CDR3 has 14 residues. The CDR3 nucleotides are TGTGCCAGCTCCCCCTCGGGGGGCGAATATGGCTACACCTTC. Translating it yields CASSPSGGEYGYTF.

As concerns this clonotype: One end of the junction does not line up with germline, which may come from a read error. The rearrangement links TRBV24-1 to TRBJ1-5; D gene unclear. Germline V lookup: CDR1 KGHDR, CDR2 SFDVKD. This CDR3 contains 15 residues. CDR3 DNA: TGTGCCAGCAGTTACTCAAGGCAGACTAATCAGCCCCAGCATTTT. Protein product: CASSYSRQTNQPQHF.

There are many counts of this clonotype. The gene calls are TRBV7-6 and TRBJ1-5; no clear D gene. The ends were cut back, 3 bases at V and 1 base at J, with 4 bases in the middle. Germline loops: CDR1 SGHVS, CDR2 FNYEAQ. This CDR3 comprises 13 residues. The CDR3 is CASSFTSNQPQHF. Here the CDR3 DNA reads TGTGCCAGCAGCTTCACGAGCAATCAGCCCCAGCATTTT.